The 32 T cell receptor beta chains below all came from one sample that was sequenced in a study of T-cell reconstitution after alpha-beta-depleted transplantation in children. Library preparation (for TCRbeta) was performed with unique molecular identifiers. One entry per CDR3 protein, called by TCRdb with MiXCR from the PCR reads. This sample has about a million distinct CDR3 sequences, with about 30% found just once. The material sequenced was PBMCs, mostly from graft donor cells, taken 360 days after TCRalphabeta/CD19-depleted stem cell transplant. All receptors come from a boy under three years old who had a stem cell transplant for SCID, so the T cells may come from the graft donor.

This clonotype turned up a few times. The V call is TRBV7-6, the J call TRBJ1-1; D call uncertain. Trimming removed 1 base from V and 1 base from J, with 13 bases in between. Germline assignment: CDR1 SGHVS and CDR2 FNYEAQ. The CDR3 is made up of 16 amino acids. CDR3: CASSLVSIQTNTEAFF. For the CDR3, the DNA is TGTGCCAGCAGCTTAGTCTCCATACAGACGAACACTGAAGCTTTCTTT. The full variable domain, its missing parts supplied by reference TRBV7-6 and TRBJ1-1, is GAGVSQSPRYKVTKRGQDVALRCDPISGHVSLYWYRQALGQGPEFLTYFNYEAQQDKSGLPNDRFSAERPEGSISTLTIQRTEQRDSAMYRCASSLVSIQTNTEAFFGQGTRLTVV.

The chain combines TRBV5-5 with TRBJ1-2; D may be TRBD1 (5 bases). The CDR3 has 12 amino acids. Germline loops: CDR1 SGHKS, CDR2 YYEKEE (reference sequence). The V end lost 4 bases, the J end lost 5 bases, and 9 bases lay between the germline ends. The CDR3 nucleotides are TGTGCCAGCAGCGTCTGGGGGTATGGCTACACCTTC. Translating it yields CASSVWGYGYTF.

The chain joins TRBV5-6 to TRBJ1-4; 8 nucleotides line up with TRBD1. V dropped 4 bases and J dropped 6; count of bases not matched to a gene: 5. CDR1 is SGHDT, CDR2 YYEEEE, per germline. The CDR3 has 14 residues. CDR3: CASSADREDEKLFF. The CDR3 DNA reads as TGTGCCAGCAGCGCGGACAGGGAGGATGAAAAACTGTTTTTT.

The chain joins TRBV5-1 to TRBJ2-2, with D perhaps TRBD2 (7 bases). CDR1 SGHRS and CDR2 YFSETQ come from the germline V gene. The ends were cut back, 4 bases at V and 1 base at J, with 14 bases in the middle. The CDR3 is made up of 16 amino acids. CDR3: CASSARGAGNTGELFF. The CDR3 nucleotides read TGCGCCAGCAGCGCCCGGGGGGCGGGGAACACCGGGGAGCTGTTTTTT.

CDR3 DNA: TGTGCCAGCAGCTTTGGGCCCCCCGGGACATCTTATCAGCCCCAGCATTTT. Translated: CASSFGPPGTSYQPQHF. The chain has TRBV7-6 and TRBJ1-5; TRBD1 is a possible D gene (6 bases). Germline CDR1 SGHVS, CDR2 FNYEAQ. V was shortened by 3 bases and J by 5 bases, with 20 bases between the two germline ends. The CDR3 consists of 17 residues.

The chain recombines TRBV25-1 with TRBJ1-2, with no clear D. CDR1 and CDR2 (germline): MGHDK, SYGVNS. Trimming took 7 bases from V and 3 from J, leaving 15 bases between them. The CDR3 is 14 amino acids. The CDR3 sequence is CASMVTRRHYGYTF. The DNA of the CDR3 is TGTGCCAGCATGGTTACGAGGAGGCACTATGGCTACACCTTC.

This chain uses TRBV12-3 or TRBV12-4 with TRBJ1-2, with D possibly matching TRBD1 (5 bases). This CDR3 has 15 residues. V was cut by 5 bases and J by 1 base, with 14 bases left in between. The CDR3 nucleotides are TGTGCCAGCAGTCCGTTGGGGGAGAGTAACTATGGCTACACCTTC. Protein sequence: CASSPLGESNYGYTF.

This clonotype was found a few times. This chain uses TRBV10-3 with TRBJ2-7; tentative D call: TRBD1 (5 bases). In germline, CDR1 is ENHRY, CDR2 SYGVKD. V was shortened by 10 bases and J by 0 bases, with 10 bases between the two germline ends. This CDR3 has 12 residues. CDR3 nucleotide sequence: TGTGCCACCGGACATAGCTCCTACGAGCAGTACTTC. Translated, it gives CATGHSSYEQYF.

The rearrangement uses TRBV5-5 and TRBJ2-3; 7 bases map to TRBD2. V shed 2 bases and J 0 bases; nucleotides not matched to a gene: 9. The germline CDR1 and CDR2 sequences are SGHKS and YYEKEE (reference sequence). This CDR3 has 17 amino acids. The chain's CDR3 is CASSFFWGGASTDTQYF. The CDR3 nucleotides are TGTGCCAGCAGCTTTTTTTGGGGGGGAGCTAGCACAGATACGCAGTATTTT.

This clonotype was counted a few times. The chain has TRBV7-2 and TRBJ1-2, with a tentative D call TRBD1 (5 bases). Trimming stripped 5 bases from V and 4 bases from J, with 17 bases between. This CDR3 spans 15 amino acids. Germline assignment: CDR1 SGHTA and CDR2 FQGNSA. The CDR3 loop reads CASSAGTITLYGYTF. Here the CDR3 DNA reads TGTGCCAGCAGCGCGGGGACCATAACACTCTATGGCTACACCTTC.

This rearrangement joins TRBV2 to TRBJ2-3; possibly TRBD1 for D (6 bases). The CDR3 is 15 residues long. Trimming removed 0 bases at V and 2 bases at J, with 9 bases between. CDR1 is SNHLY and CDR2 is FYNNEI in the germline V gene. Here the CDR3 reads CASSEAGHHTDTQYF. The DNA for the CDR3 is TGTGCCAGCAGTGAAGCGGGACACCACACAGATACGCAGTATTTT.

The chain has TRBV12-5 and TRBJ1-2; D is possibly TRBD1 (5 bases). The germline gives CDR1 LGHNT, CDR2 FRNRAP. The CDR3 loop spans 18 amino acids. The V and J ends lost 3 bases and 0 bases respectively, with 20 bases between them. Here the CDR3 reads CASGFLTPPRGTNYGYTF. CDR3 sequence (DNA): TGTGCTAGTGGTTTCCTGACCCCCCCGAGGGGTACTAACTATGGCTACACCTTC.

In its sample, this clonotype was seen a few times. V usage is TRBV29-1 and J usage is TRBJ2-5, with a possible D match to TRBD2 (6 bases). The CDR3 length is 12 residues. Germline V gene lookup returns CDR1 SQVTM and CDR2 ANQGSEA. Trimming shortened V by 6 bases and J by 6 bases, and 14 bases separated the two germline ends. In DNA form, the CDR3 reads TGCAGCGTCACCGGGAGTCTGAAGACCCAGTACTTC. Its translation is CSVTGSLKTQYF.

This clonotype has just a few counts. The CDR3 DNA sequence: TGCAGCGTTGTACAGAGACTTCGCACAGATACGCAGTATTTT. It yields the protein CSVVQRLRTDTQYF. This chain uses TRBV29-1 with TRBJ2-3; D is undetermined. This CDR3 spans 14 amino acids. The germline gives CDR1 SQVTM, CDR2 ANQGSEA. Trimming left V 4 bases short and J 1 base short, with 12 bases between.

CDR3 residues: CASSQTRGPSSYEQYF. The CDR3 DNA reads as TGTGCCAGCAGCCAAACCAGGGGACCGAGCTCCTACGAGCAGTACTTC. This chain links TRBV2 with TRBJ2-7; D is perhaps TRBD1 (6 bases). The germline gives CDR1 SNHLY, CDR2 FYNNEI. The V end lost 6 bases, the J end lost 0 bases, and 18 bases lay between the germline ends. This CDR3 region has 16 residues.

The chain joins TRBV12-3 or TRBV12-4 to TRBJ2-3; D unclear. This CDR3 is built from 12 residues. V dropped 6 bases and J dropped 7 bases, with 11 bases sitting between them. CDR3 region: CASSYSGHTQYF. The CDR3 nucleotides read TGTGCCAGCAGCTACAGTGGTCATACGCAGTATTTT.

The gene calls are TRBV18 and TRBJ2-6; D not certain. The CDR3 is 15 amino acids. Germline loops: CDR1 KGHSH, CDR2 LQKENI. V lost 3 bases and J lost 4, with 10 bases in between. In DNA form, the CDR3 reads TGTGCCAGCTCACCTGACGGGCTCGGGGCCAACGTCCTGACTTTC. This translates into CASSPDGLGANVLTF.

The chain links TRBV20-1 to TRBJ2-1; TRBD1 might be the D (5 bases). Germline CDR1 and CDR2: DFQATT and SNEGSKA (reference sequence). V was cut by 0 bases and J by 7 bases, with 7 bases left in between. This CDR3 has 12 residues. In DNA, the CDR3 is TGCAGTGCTAGAGAGGCAGGGAATGAGCAGTTCTTC. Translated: CSAREAGNEQFF.

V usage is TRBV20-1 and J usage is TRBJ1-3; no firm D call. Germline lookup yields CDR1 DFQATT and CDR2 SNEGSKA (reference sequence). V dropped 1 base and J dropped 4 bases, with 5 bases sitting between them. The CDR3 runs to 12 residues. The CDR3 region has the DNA TGCAGTGCTAGAGGGGGAGGAAACACCATATATTTT. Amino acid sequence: CSARGGGNTIYF.

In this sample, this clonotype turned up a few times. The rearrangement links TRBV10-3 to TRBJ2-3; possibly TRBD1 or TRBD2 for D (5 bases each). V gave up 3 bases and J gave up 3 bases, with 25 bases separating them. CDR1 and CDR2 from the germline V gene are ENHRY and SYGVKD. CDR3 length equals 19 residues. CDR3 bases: TGTGCCATCAGTGAAGAGTCTGGGGGACCCACGCTAATGACAGATACGCAGTATTTT. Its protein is CAISEESGGPTLMTDTQYF.

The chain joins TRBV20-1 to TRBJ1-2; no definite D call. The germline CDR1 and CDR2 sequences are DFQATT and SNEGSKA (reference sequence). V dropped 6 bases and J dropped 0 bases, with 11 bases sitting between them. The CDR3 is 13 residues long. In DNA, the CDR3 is TGCAGTGCGGGTGCGGGAGCTAACTATGGCTACACCTTC. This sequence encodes CSAGAGANYGYTF.

The CDR3 here is CATSGSTSTDTQYF. The CDR3 region has the DNA TGTGCCACCAGCGGGAGCACTAGCACAGATACGCAGTATTTT. This sequence joins TRBV24-1 and TRBJ2-3; D is possibly TRBD2 (6 bases). CDR3 size: 14 residues. Germline V gives CDR1 KGHDR, CDR2 SFDVKD. Trimming removed 7 bases from V and 0 bases from J, with 10 bases in between.

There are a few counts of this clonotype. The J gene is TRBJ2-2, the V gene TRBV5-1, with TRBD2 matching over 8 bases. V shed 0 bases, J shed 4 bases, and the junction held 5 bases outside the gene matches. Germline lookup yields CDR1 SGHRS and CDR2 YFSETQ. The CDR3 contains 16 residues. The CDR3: CASSLEAGVGTGELFF. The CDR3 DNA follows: TGCGCCAGCAGCTTGGAAGCGGGGGTAGGCACCGGGGAGCTGTTTTTT.

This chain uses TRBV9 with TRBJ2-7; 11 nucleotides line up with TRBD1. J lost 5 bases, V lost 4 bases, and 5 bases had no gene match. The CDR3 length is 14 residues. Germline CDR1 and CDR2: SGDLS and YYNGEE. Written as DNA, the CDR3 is TGTGCCAGCAGCCGGGACAGGGGGTCAGACGAGCAGTACTTC. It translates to CASSRDRGSDEQYF.

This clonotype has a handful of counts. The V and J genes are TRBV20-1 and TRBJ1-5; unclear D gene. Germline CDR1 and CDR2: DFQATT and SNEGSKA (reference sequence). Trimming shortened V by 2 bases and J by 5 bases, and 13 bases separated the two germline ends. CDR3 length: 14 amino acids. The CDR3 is CSARPFSGDQPQHF. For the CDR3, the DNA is TGCAGTGCTAGACCCTTTTCCGGCGATCAGCCCCAGCATTTT.

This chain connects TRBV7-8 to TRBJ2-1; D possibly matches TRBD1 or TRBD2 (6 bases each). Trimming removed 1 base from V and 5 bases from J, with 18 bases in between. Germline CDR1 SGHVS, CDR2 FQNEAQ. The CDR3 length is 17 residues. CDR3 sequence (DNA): TGTGCCAGCAGCTTAGGGACTGAGGGGGGCCCCAACAATGAGCAGTTCTTC. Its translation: CASSLGTEGGPNNEQFF.

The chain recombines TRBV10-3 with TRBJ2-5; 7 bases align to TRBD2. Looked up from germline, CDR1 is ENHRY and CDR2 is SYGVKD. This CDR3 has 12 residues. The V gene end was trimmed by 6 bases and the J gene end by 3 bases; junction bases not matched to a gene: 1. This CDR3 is CAIRAGEETQYF. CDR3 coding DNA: TGTGCCATCAGGGCGGGGGAAGAGACCCAGTACTTC.

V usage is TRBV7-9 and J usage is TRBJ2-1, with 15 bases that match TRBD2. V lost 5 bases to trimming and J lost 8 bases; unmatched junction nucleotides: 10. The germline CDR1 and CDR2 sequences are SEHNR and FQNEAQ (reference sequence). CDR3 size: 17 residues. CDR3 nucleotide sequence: TGTGCCAGCAGCGGCCGGACTAGCGGGGGGGGGTGGGATGAGCAGTTCTTC. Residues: CASSGRTSGGGWDEQFF.

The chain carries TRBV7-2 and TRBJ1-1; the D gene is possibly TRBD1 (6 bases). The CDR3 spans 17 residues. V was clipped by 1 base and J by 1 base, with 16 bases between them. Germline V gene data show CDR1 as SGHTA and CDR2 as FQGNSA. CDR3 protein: CASSLVRGRGRNTEAFF. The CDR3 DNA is TGTGCCAGCAGCTTAGTAAGGGGCAGGGGTAGGAACACTGAAGCTTTCTTT.

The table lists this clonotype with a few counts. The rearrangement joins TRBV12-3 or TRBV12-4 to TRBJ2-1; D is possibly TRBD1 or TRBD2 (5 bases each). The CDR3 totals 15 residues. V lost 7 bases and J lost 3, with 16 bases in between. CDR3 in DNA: TGTGCCAGCACTAGAGGGACGGAAATCTACAATGAGCAGTTCTTC. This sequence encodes CASTRGTEIYNEQFF.

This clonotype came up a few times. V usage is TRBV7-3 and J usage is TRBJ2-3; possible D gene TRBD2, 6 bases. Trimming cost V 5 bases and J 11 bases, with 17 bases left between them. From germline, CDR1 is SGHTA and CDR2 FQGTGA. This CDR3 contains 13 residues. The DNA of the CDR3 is TGTGCCAGCAGCCCTTCCCCGGGACTCAAGCAGTATTTT. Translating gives CASSPSPGLKQYF.

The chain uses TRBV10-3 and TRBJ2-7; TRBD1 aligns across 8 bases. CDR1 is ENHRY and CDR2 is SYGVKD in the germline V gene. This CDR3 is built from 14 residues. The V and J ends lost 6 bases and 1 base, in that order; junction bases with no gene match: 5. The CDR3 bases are TGTGCCATCAGCCGATACAGGGGGTCCTACGAGCAGTACTTC. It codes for CAISRYRGSYEQYF.